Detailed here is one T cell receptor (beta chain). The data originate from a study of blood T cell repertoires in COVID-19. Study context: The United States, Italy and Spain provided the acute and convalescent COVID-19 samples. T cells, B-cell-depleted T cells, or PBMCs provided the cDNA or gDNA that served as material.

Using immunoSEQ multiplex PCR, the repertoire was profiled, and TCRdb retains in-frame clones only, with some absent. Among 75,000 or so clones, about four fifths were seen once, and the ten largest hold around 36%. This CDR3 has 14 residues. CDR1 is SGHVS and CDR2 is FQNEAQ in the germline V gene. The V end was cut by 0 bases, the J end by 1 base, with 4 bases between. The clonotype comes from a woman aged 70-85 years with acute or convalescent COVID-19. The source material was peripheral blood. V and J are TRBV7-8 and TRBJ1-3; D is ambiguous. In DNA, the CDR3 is TGTGCCAGCAGCTTAGCACGGTCTGGAAACACCATATATTTT. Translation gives CASSLARSGNTIYF. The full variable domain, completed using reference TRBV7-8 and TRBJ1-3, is GAGVSQSPRYKVAKRGQDVALRCDPISGHVSLFWYQQALGQGPEFLTYFQNEAQLDKSGLPSDRFFAERPEGSVSTLKIQRTQQEDSAVYLCASSLARSGNTIYFGEGSWLTVV.